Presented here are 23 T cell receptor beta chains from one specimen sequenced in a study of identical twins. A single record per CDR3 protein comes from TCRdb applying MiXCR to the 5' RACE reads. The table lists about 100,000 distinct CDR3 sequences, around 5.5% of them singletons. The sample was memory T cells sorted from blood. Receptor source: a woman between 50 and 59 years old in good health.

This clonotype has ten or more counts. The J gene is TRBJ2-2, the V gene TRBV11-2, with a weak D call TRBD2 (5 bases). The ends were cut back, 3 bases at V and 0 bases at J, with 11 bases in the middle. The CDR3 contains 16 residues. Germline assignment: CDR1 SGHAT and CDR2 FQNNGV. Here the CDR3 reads CASSFRGLTNTGELFF. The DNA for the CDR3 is TGTGCCAGCAGCTTTCGTGGACTTACGAACACCGGGGAGCTGTTTTTT.

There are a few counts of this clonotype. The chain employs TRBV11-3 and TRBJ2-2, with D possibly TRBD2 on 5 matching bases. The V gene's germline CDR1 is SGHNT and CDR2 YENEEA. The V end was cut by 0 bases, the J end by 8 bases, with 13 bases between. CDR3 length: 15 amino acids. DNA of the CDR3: TGTGCCAGCAGCTTAGATCCGGGGTTCCCGGGGGAGCTGTTTTTT. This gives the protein CASSLDPGFPGELFF.

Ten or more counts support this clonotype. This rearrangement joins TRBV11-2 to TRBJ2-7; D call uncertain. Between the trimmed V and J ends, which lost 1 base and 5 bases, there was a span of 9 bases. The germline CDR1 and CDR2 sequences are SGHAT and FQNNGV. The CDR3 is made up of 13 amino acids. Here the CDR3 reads CASSLVGQNEQYF. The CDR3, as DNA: TGTGCCAGCAGCTTAGTAGGCCAGAACGAGCAGTACTTC.

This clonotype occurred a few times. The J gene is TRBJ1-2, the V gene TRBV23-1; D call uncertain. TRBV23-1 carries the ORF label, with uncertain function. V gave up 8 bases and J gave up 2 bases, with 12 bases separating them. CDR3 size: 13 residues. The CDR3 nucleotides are TGCGCCAGCGGTCCGGGCGAAAACTATGGCTACACCTTC. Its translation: CASGPGENYGYTF.

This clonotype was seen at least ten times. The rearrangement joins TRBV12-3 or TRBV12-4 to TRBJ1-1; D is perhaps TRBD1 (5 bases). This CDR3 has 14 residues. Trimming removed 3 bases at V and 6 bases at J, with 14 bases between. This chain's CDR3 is CASSLYQGVSEAFF. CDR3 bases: TGTGCCAGCAGTTTGTATCAGGGTGTCTCTGAAGCTTTCTTT.

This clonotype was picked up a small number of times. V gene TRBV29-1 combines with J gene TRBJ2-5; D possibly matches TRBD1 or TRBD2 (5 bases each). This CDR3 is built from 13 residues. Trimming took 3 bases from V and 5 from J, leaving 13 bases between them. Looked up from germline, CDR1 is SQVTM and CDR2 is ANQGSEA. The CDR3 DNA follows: TGCAGCGTTGATACCAGGGACGGGGAGACCCAGTACTTC. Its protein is CSVDTRDGETQYF.

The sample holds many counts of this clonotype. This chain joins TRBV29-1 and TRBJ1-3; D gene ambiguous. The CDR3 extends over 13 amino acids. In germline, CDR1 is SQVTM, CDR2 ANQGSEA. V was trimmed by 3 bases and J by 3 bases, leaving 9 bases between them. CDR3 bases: TGCAGCGTTGATTTGGGCGTTGGAAACACCATATATTTT. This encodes CSVDLGVGNTIYF. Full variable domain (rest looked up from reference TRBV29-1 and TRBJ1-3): SAVISQKPSRDICQRGTSLTIQCQVDSQVTMMFWYRQQPGQSLTLIATANQGSEATYESGFVIDKFPISRPNLTFSTLTVSNMSPEDSSIYLCSVDLGVGNTIYFGEGSWLTVV.

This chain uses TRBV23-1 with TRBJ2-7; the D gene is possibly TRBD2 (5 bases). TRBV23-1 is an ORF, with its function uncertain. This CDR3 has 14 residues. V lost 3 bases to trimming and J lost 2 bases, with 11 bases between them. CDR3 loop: CASSHPGVAYEQYV. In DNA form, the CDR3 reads TGCGCCAGCAGTCATCCCGGGGTGGCCTACGAGCAGTACGTC.

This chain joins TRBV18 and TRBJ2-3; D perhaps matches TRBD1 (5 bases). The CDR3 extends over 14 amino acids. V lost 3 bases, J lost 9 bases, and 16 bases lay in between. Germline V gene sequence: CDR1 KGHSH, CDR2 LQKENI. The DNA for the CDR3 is TGTGCCAGCTCACCCCAGACGGACGCAGGGACGCAGTATTTT. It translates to CASSPQTDAGTQYF.

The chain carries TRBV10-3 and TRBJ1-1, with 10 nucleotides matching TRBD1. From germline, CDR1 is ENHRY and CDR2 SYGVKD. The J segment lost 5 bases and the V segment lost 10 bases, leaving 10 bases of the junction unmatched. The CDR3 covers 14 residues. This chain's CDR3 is CATRTRDRGTEAFF. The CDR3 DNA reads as TGTGCCACCCGAACCCGGGACAGGGGTACTGAAGCTTTCTTT.

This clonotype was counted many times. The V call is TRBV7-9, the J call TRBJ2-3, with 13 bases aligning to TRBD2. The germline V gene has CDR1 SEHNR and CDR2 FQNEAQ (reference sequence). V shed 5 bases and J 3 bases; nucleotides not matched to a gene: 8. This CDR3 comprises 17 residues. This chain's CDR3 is CASSPGLAGEVTDTQYF. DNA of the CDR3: TGTGCCAGCAGCCCCGGACTAGCGGGAGAGGTTACAGATACGCAGTATTTT.

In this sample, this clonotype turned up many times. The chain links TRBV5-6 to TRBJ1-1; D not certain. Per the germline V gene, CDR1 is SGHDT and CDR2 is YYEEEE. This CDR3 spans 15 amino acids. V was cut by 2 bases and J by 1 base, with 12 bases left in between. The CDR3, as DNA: TGTGCCAGCAGCTTCCGACGGCCAGGGAACACTGAAGCTTTCTTT. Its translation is CASSFRRPGNTEAFF. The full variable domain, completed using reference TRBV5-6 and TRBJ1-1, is DAGVTQSPTHLIKTRGQQVTLRCSPKSGHDTVSWYQQALGQGPQFIFQYYEEEERQRGNFPDRFSGHQFPNYSSELNVNALLLGDSALYLCASSFRRPGNTEAFFGQGTRLTVV.

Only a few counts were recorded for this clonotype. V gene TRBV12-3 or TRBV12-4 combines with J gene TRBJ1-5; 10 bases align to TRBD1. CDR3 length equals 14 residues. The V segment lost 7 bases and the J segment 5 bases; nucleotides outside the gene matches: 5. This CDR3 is CASTSGQGYQPQHF. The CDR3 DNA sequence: TGTGCCAGCACCTCGGGACAGGGGTATCAGCCCCAGCATTTT.

CDR3 nucleotides: TGTGCCAGCAGTGAAGGCGGGAAACCCTACAATGAGCAGTTCTTC. Its translation is CASSEGGKPYNEQFF. This chain joins TRBV2 and TRBJ2-1, with D perhaps TRBD2 (6 bases). Trimming pared 1 base from V and 2 bases from J, leaving 9 bases between. This CDR3 contains 15 residues. Germline CDR1 and CDR2: SNHLY and FYNNEI.

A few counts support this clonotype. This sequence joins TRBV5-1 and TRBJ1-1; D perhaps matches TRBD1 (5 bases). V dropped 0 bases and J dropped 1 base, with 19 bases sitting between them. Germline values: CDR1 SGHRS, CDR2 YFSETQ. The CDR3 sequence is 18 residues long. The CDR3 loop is CASSLAGRTPFQNTEAFF. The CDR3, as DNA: TGCGCCAGCAGCTTGGCGGGCCGGACACCCTTTCAGAACACTGAAGCTTTCTTT. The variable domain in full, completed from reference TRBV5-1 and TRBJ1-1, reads KAGVTQTPRYLIKTRGQQVTLSCSPISGHRSVSWYQQTPGQGLQFLFEYFSETQRNKGNFPGRFSGRQFSNSRSEMNVSTLELGDSALYLCASSLAGRTPFQNTEAFFGQGTRLTVV.

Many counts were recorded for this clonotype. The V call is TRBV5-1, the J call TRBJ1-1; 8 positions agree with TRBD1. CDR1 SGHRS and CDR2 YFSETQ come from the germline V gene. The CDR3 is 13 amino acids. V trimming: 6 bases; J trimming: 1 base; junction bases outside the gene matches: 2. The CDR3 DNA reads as TGCGCCAGCAACCAGGGGGCGAACACTGAAGCTTTCTTT. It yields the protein CASNQGANTEAFF.

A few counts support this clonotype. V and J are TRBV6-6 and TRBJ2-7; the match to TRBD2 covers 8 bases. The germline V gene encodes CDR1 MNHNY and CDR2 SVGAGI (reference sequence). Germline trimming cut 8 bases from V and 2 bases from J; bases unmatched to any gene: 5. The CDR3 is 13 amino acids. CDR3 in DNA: TGTGCCAGCTCGGCTAGCGGGCCCTACGAGCAGTACTTC. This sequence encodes CASSASGPYEQYF.

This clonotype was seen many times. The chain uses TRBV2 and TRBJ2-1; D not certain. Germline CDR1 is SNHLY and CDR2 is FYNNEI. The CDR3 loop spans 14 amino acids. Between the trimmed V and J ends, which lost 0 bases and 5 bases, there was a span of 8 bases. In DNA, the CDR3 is TGTGCCAGCAGTGAAGCCCAGATCGACAATGAGCAGTTCTTC. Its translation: CASSEAQIDNEQFF.

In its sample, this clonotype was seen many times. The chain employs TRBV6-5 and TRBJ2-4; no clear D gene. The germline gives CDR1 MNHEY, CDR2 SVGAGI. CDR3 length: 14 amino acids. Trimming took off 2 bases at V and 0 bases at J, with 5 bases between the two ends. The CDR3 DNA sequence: TGTGCCAGCAGTTACGGGTCAGCCAAAAACATTCAGTACTTC. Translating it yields CASSYGSAKNIQYF.

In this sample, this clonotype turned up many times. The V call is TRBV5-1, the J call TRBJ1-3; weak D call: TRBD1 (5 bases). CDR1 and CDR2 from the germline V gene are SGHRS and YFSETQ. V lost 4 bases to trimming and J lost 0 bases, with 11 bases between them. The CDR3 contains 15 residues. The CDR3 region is CASSPGRSSGNTIYF. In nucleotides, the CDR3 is TGCGCCAGCAGCCCGGGACGGAGCTCTGGAAACACCATATATTTT. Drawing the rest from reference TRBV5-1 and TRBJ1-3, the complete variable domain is KAGVTQTPRYLIKTRGQQVTLSCSPISGHRSVSWYQQTPGQGLQFLFEYFSETQRNKGNFPGRFSGRQFSNSRSEMNVSTLELGDSALYLCASSPGRSSGNTIYFGEGSWLTVV.

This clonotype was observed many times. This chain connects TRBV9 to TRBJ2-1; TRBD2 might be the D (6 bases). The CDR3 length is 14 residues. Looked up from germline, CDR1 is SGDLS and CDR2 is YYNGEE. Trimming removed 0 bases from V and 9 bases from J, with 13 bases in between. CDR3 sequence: CASSVEFRTTEQFF. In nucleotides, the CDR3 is TGTGCCAGCAGCGTAGAATTCAGGACTACTGAGCAGTTCTTC.

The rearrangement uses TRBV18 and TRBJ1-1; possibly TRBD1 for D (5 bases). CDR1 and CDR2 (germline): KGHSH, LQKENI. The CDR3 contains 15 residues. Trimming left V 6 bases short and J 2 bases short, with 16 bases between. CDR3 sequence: CASSPTKQANTEAFF. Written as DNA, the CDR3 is TGTGCCAGCTCGCCCACGAAACAGGCAAACACTGAAGCTTTCTTT.

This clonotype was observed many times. CDR3 sequence (DNA): TGTGCCAGCAGCTTAGTCGTAGGCGGGATTACCGGGGAGCTGTTTTTT. This sequence encodes CASSLVVGGITGELFF. This chain uses TRBV11-2 with TRBJ2-2, with D tentatively TRBD2 (6 bases). The germline gives CDR1 SGHAT, CDR2 FQNNGV. CDR3 size: 16 residues. V was cut by 1 base and J by 5 bases, with 14 bases left in between.